Listed below are T cell receptor beta chains from one sample, sequenced in a study of blood T cell repertoires in COVID-19. TCRdb keeps only in-frame clones here, not all; method: immunoSEQ multiplex PCR. The table has fewer than 150,000 clones, roughly 83% seen once. Sequencing was done on a sample of peripheral blood. The receptors originated from a woman aged 45 to 65 with acute or convalescent COVID-19. CDR3s include the opening cysteine and the closing phenylalanine or tryptophan. A D gene is named only where the DNA matches it firmly.

>TRBV7-8|TRBJ1-1|14|-
TGTGCCAGCAGCCCCTATTCAAGTAACACTGAAGCTTTCTTT
CASSPYSSNTEAFF
>TRBV7-3|TRBJ2-7|13|TRBD2
TGTGCCAGCAGCCCTAGCGGTGGCTACGAGCAGTACTTC
CASSPSGGYEQYF
>TRBV27|TRBJ1-6|16|-
TGTGCCAGCAGTTTCCACGGGGGGGTCGGGGGTTCACCCCTCCACTTT
CASSFHGGVGGSPLHF
>TRBV2|TRBJ2-7|14|TRBD1
TGTGCCAGCAGTGAACGAGGGGGCGGGTACGAGCAGTACTTC
CASSERGGGYEQYF
>TRBV19|TRBJ1-1|11|-
TGTGCCAGTACAGGACAGCAGTCTACTTTCTTT
CASTGQQSTFF
>TRBV18|TRBJ1-6|16|TRBD1
TGTGCCAGCTCACCATCGGACAGGGACCTATATTCACCCCTCCACTTT
CASSPSDRDLYSPLHF
>TRBV9|TRBJ2-1|15|TRBD2
TGTGCCAGCAGCGTAGCGGCGGGGGGTTACAATGAGCAGTTCTTC
CASSVAAGGYNEQFF
>TRBV3-1/TRBV3-2|TRBJ2-5|13|-
TGTGCCAGCAGCCAGGACAGTCAAGAGACCCAGTACTTC
CASSQDSQETQYF
>TRBV5-1|TRBJ2-3|14|TRBD1
TGCGCCAGCAGGGGGCAGGGGGCGGCAGATACGCAGTATTTT
CASRGQGAADTQYF
>TRBV27|TRBJ1-1|15|-
TGTGCCAGCAGTCTCAGGACAGACCTTAACACTGAAGCTTTCTTT
CASSLRTDLNTEAFF
>TRBV3-1/TRBV3-2|TRBJ2-3|15|-
TGTGCCAGCAGCCACGCTTGGGGGGGCGCAGATACGCAGTATTTT
CASSHAWGGADTQYF
>TRBV19|TRBJ1-3|17|TRBD1
TGTGCCAGTAGTCCTTGGGGACAGCCGAGCTCTGGAAACACCATATATTTT
CASSPWGQPSSGNTIYF
>TRBV19|TRBJ2-3|15|TRBD2
TGTGCCAGTCTCCCCGGGGGGATAAGCACAGATACGCAGTATTTT
CASLPGGISTDTQYF
>TRBV7-3|TRBJ2-3|15|-
TGTGCCAGCAGCTTGAGTAGTTCACGGACAGATACGCAGTATTTT
CASSLSSSRTDTQYF
>TRBV5-1|TRBJ2-2|17|TRBD2
TGCGCCAGCAGCTCGAAGACTAGCGGGGGGACGGCCGGGGAGCTGTTTTTT
CASSSKTSGGTAGELFF
>TRBV19|TRBJ1-2|12|-
TGTGCCAGTACTCAGGGGACCTCTGGCTACACCTTC
CASTQGTSGYTF
>TRBV15|TRBJ1-5|15|TRBD1
TGTGCCACCAGCAGACAGGGACAGGGTAATCAGCCCCAGCATTTT
CATSRQGQGNQPQHF
>TRBV5-8|TRBJ1-4|14|-
TGTGCCAGCAGCTTAGGCAGGCCTAATGAAAAACTGTTTTTT
CASSLGRPNEKLFF